The rows below give T cell receptor beta chains drawn from one sample of a study of OX40 agonist ivuxolimab in advanced cancers. Assay: immunoSEQ multiplex PCR; the TCRdb copy retains only in-frame clones and omits some. This table has more than 80,000 clones, approximately 90% appearing once. Sequenced material: CD4+ or CD8+ T cells sorted from blood, taken in a trial of the OX40 agonist ivuxolimab. The receptors were gathered from an adult with an advanced solid tumor such as melanoma, head and neck, liver or kidney cancer. Each CDR3 is given with its conserved first and last residue. Clone size is not always given. Where it is, it says once, few, many or a class for expanded clones.

clone_size	j_call	v_call	cdr3_aa
-	TRBJ2-5	TRBV2	CASQGSNKETQYF
-	TRBJ1-5	TRBV27	CASSSSRNQPQHF
-	TRBJ2-2	TRBV7-6	CASSLVNGRNTGELFF
-	TRBJ2-1	TRBV4-2	CASSRATHDHNEQFF
-	TRBJ2-1	TRBV6-5	CASSYSYDDNEQFF
-	TRBJ1-2	TRBV7-9	CASSPGTWRGYTF
-	TRBJ2-3	TRBV5-6	CASSLVASGESTDTQYF
-	TRBJ1-5	TRBV6-1	CASSEVWAYSNQPQHF
few	TRBJ2-7	TRBV6-5	CASSYGRIGGYEQYF
-	TRBJ2-1	TRBV11-2	CASSFEGYRNEQFF
once	TRBJ2-1	TRBV4-1	CASSSIPGQTNEQFF
-	TRBJ2-3	TRBV30	CAWMMGVGTDTQYF
-	TRBJ2-5	TRBV28	CASSHGPYQETQYF
-	TRBJ2-2	TRBV7-2	CASSFLATTTGELFF
-	TRBJ2-7	TRBV7-8	CASSLSTPDLREQYF
-	TRBJ2-3	TRBV19	CASSQETDTDTQYF
-	TRBJ1-3	TRBV28	CASSPSLGGNTIYF
-	TRBJ2-1	TRBV5-4	CASSSQGVDEQFF
-	TRBJ1-1	TRBV28	CASSGRDKMMNTEAFF
-	TRBJ2-4	TRBV19	CASSTTGAKVSAKNIQYF
-	TRBJ2-7	TRBV6-4	CASTLDRHFYEQYF
-	TRBJ1-1	TRBV19	CASSTGQGKPGTEAFF
-	TRBJ1-5	TRBV10-3	CAISLGQGQGDQPQHF
-	TRBJ1-3	TRBV30	CAWIVRGRGGNTIYF
-	TRBJ1-2	TRBV11-2	CASSLTGDLYGYTF
-	TRBJ1-4	TRBV6-6	CASSYWGQGANEKLFF
-	TRBJ2-6	TRBV5-1	CASSSDRLSSGANVLTF
-	TRBJ1-5	TRBV5-1	CASSLAGGNQPQHF